The present T cell receptor (beta chain) was sequenced within a study of regulatory and conventional T cells in RAG deficiency. Study-wide results and caveats: In Omenn syndrome, Treg and Tconv repertoires overlapped >75%.

Genomic DNA came from blood conventional CD4+ T cells gated CD25-low CD127-high. Profiled with immunoSEQ multiplex PCR; TCRdb holds only in-frame clones, not every one. The profile shows 45,000 or so clones, around 89% of them singletons. About this clone itself: Its antigen is currently unknown.

In addition, the sample was reused for a study of regulatory T cells. That work contributes: Amplification used 52 TRBV primers and 13 TRBJ primers.

The source is a human donor in good health. The sequencing input was CD4+ effector T cells sorted from blood.

CDR3 sequence: CASSLEPGSSYEQYF. CDR3 nucleotides: TGCGCCAGCAGCTTGGAGCCTGGGAGCTCCTACGAGCAGTACTTC. The rearrangement links TRBV5-1 to TRBJ2-7; perhaps TRBD2 as D (5 bases). Trimming shortened V by 0 bases and J by 0 bases, and 10 bases separated the two germline ends. This CDR3 spans 15 amino acids. CDR1 and CDR2 from the germline V gene are SGHRS and YFSETQ.